This is a list of T cell receptor beta chains from one sample in a study of T cell responses to AZD1222 COVID-19 vaccine. Measured with immunoSEQ multiplex PCR; TCRdb has only the in-frame clones, and not every one. The table shows under 85,000 clones, with over 75% occurring only once. The sample was peripheral blood, taken on day 0 of MenACWY control vaccination. These receptors were obtained from an adult in good health. The CDR3 runs from the conserved cysteine through the conserved F or W. A D gene is named only where the DNA matches it firmly. Only some rows state a clone size, as once, few, many or a class for expanded clones.

TRBD1	TRBV19	TRBJ1-1	.	CASSSDRRAFF	TGTGCCAGTAGTTCGGACAGGCGGGCTTTCTTT
.	TRBV6-4	TRBJ2-2	.	CASSDFLGTGELFF	TGTGCCAGCAGTGATTTCTTAGGCACCGGGGAGCTGTTTTTT
.	TRBV16	TRBJ1-5	.	CASSQSGHYSNQPQHF	TGTGCCAGCAGCCAGTCGGGACATTATAGCAATCAGCCCCAGCATTTT
.	TRBV3-1/TRBV3-2	TRBJ1-1	.	CASSQVPRLNTEAFF	TGTGCCAGCAGCCAAGTCCCTCGCCTGAACACTGAAGCTTTCTTT
TRBD2	TRBV7-8	TRBJ2-7	.	CASSPGVAGGREQYF	TGTGCCAGCAGCCCAGGGGTAGCGGGGGGGCGCGAGCAGTACTTC
.	TRBV5-1	TRBJ2-7	.	CASSSSGSASYEQYF	TGCGCCAGCAGCTCCTCGGGCAGCGCCTCCTACGAGCAGTACTTC
TRBD2	TRBV9	TRBJ2-2	once	CASSAPHSGTSGGAGELFF	TGTGCCAGCAGCGCACCACATTCCGGGACTAGCGGGGGGGCCGGGGAGCTGTTTTTT
.	TRBV13	TRBJ2-7	.	CASSSTTSYEQYF	TGTGCCAGCAGCTCCACCACTTCCTACGAGCAGTACTTC
.	TRBV13	TRBJ2-2	.	CASSLEAGRRAGELFF	TGTGCCAGCAGCTTAGAGGCAGGGAGGAGGGCCGGGGAGCTGTTTTTT
.	TRBV7-9	TRBJ1-2	once	CASNLGGEGYTF	TGTGCCAGCAATCTCGGGGGTGAAGGCTACACCTTC
TRBD1	TRBV6-5	TRBJ1-6	.	CASRSTGVGSPLHF	TGTGCCAGCAGGTCGACAGGGGTGGGTTCACCCCTCCACTTT
.	TRBV2	TRBJ2-5	once	CASSEGTNQETQYF	TGTGCCAGCAGCGAGGGGACAAACCAAGAGACCCAGTACTTC
TRBD1	TRBV5-1	TRBJ2-7	once	CASSLEQGAREQYF	TGCGCCAGCAGCTTGGAACAGGGGGCGCGGGAGCAGTACTTC
.	TRBV10-1	TRBJ1-6	.	CASSESTARDSPLHF	TGCGCCAGCAGTGAGTCGACCGCTAGGGATTCACCCCTCCACTTT
TRBD1	TRBV12-3/TRBV12-4	TRBJ2-7	.	CASSPVRGLEQYF	TGTGCCAGCAGTCCAGTTAGGGGGCTTGAGCAGTACTTC
.	TRBV2	TRBJ1-5	.	CASSVDRVVNQPQHF	TGTGCCAGCAGTGTAGACAGAGTCGTCAATCAGCCCCAGCATTTT
TRBD1	TRBV7-3	TRBJ2-3	.	CASSLDRGPTDTQYF	TGTGCCAGCAGCTTAGACAGGGGTCCCACAGATACGCAGTATTTT
.	TRBV12-3/TRBV12-4	TRBJ1-3	.	CASTRDGRNTIYF	TGTGCCAGCACCAGGGACGGACGAAACACCATATATTTT
.	TRBV6-2/TRBV6-3	TRBJ2-3	.	CASSYRGGSTDTQYF	TGTGCCAGCAGTTACCGTGGAGGGTCCACAGATACGCAGTATTTT
.	TRBV15	TRBJ1-4	.	CATSLSPGVNEKLFF	TGTGCCACCAGCCTCTCTCCGGGAGTGAATGAAAAACTGTTTTTT
TRBD1	TRBV5-1	TRBJ1-4	.	CASSMGQSNEKLFF	TGCGCCAGCAGCATGGGACAGTCAAATGAAAAACTGTTTTTT
.	TRBV29-1	TRBJ2-5	.	CSAKTSGETQYF	TGCAGCGCTAAGACTTCAGGGGAGACCCAGTACTTC
TRBD2	TRBV5-1	TRBJ2-3	.	CASSLLAGADTDTQYF	TGCGCCAGCAGCCTACTAGCGGGGGCCGACACAGATACGCAGTATTTT
TRBD1	TRBV6-5	TRBJ2-7	.	CASRSETGMFSEQYF	TGTGCCAGCAGGTCCGAGACAGGGATGTTCAGCGAGCAGTACTTC
.	TRBV7-9	TRBJ2-2	.	CASSRRGFTGELFF	TGTGCCAGCAGCCGACGAGGGTTCACCGGGGAGCTGTTTTTT
TRBD1	TRBV9	TRBJ2-2	.	CASSVGQGVETGELFF	TGTGCCAGCAGCGTGGGACAGGGGGTAGAGACCGGGGAGCTGTTTTTT
.	TRBV9	TRBJ2-5	.	CASSPAGGLQETQYF	TGTGCCAGCAGCCCGGCCGGCGGCCTCCAAGAGACCCAGTACTTC
TRBD2	TRBV11-3	TRBJ2-5	.	CASSPGTSGGTQETQYF	TGTGCCAGCAGCCCCGGGACTAGCGGGGGGACCCAAGAGACCCAGTACTTC
.	TRBV19	TRBJ1-1	.	CASSWSGAETFF	TGTGCCAGTAGTTGGAGCGGGGCCGAAACTTTCTTT